This record covers a single TCR beta chain. The antigen is not known. A read error may account for a junction end that differs from germline. The same CDR3 also results from other DNA sequences found in this sample. Time point noted: newly diagnosed, previously untreated cHL patient sample. With magnetic negative selection, CD4+ T cells were purified from PBMCs that had been thawed. Untreated, newly diagnosed classical Hodgkin lymphoma PBMCs served for comparison. This specimen belongs to a study of PD-1 blockade in classical Hodgkin lymphoma. The study, taken as a whole, reports: Undefined causes, possibly disease activity or prior therapy, underlie the repertoire differences.

The CDR3 contains 14 residues. The V gene's germline CDR1 is WSHSY and CDR2 SAAADI. Profiling relied on immunoSEQ multiplex PCR, and the TCRdb table lists in-frame clones only, not all of them. The table lists under 40,000 clones, about 85% of them singletons. The receptor comes from a human donor with classical Hodgkin lymphoma. Sequenced input: CD4+ T cells from blood. V usage is TRBV10-2 and J usage is TRBJ2-3; tentatively, D is TRBD2 (5 bases). In DNA, the CDR3 is TGCGCCAGCAACCTTGGGTCTAGCACAGATACACAGTATTTT. Protein product: CASNLGSSTDTQYF.